This TCR beta chain appears in the sequencing data of a study of T cell changes during pregnancy in multiple sclerosis. Generated by immunoSEQ multiplex PCR, the TCRdb table keeps only in-frame clones and is missing some. The sample includes 25,000 to 35,000 clones, 88% of them seen just once. The source material was CD8+ T cells from peripheral blood mononuclear cells, sampled in the second trimester of pregnancy. This sequence originates from a female donor with multiple sclerosis, enrolled in a pregnancy study.

DNA of the CDR3: TGTGCCAGCAGCCCACATAGCGGGGGAGCCGGGGAGCTGTTTTTT. It is translated as CASSPHSGGAGELFF. This chain uses TRBV14 with TRBJ2-2; 9 bases line up with TRBD2. Germline V gives CDR1 SGHDN, CDR2 FVKESK. There are 15 residues in the CDR3. V gave up 4 bases and J gave up 6 bases; unmatched junction bases: 6.